The 7 T cell receptor beta chains given below trace back to one sample, sequenced in a study of blood T cell repertoires in COVID-19. Profiled with immunoSEQ multiplex PCR; TCRdb holds only in-frame clones, not every one. The sample holds 200,000 to 300,000 clones; about 91% are singletons and the top ten take around 2.5%. The sequencing sample was made of PBMCs or T cells enriched from blood (not recorded which). These receptors were obtained from a woman between 40 and 55 years old with acute COVID-19.

The rearrangement joins TRBV6-6 to TRBJ2-1, with D unclear. Trimming stripped 2 bases from V and 5 bases from J, with 10 bases between. Germline CDR1 is MNHNY and CDR2 is SVGAGI (reference sequence). This CDR3 has 14 residues. CDR3 sequence reads: CASSYLAANNEQFF. In nucleotides, the CDR3 is TGTGCCAGCAGTTACCTCGCAGCGAACAATGAGCAGTTCTTC.

V and J are TRBV29-1 and TRBJ2-5; weak D call: TRBD2 (6 bases). Trimming left V 3 bases short and J 4 bases short, with 6 bases between. This CDR3 is 11 amino acids long. Germline V gene lookup returns CDR1 SQVTM and CDR2 ANQGSEA. The chain's CDR3 is CSVEGGETQYF. For the CDR3, the DNA is TGCAGCGTTGAGGGGGGAGAGACCCAGTACTTC.

This clone has a handful of counts. The V and J genes are TRBV5-1 and TRBJ1-3; D gene unclear. This CDR3 spans 14 amino acids. The V gene lost 5 bases and the J gene lost 0 bases, with 9 bases spanning the gap. The germline V gene encodes CDR1 SGHRS and CDR2 YFSETQ. The CDR3 spells CASRADNSGNTIYF. The CDR3 region has the DNA TGCGCCAGCAGAGCTGATAACTCTGGAAACACCATATATTTT.

The chain has TRBV12-3 or TRBV12-4 and TRBJ1-4, with D uncertain. V lost 5 bases to trimming and J lost 7 bases, with 8 bases between them. The CDR3 sequence is 12 residues long. The CDR3 protein is CASSRLSEKLFF. CDR3 nucleotide sequence: TGTGCCAGCAGTAGACTAAGTGAAAAACTGTTTTTT.

This chain connects TRBV4-1 to TRBJ1-5, with a possible D match to TRBD1 (5 bases). Between the trimmed V and J ends, which lost 1 base and 7 bases, there was a span of 11 bases. The CDR3 contains 14 residues. Germline CDR1 is MGHRA and CDR2 is YSYEKL. The CDR3 coding sequence is TGCGCCAGCAGCCAAGTGGGGCTCGGGCAGCCCCAGCATTTT. It encodes CASSQVGLGQPQHF.

The V and J genes are TRBV19 and TRBJ2-1, with a possible D match to TRBD1 (6 bases). The germline CDR1 and CDR2 sequences are LNHDA and SQIVND (reference sequence). V shed 10 bases and J shed 4 bases, with 14 bases lying between them. CDR3 length: 13 amino acids. The CDR3 sequence: CATVDRGYNEQFF. As DNA, the CDR3 is TGTGCCACAGTGGACAGAGGATACAATGAGCAGTTCTTC.

The chain uses TRBV6-2 or TRBV6-3 and TRBJ2-7, with 8 bases lining up with TRBD1. This CDR3 has 17 residues. In germline, CDR1 is MNHEY, CDR2 SVGEGT. V shed 6 bases and J 3 bases; nucleotides not matched to a gene: 16. CDR3 in DNA: TGTGCCAGCAGCCGGTTACCGGAACAGGGGGGAATCTACGAGCAGTACTTC. Translating gives CASSRLPEQGGIYEQYF.